This T cell receptor beta chain emerged from a study of T cell responses to AZD1222 COVID-19 vaccine. Whole-study findings and limits: Spike-specific TCR breadth rose after two AZD1222 doses, and depth rose as well. Of spike-specific TCRs, nearly half reportedly target regions left unmutated in variants. Most donors were white British and more were female, and clonal diversity was possibly underestimated. CD4 TCRs associated with vaccination spanned spike, dominating at 160-218 and 743-854.

CDR3 length: 15 amino acids. CDR1 LGHDT and CDR2 YNNKEL come from the germline V gene (reference sequence). V lost 0 bases and J lost 2, with 11 bases in between. In regard to this clone: The antigen is unknown.

TCRdb's table, derived via immunoSEQ multiplex PCR, lists solely in-frame clones and lacks some. The sample lists about 150,000 clones, about nine tenths occurring once. The chain recombines TRBV3-1 (or the pseudogene TRBV3-2) with TRBJ2-7, with D unclear. The sample was peripheral blood, taken 28 days after the second AZD1222 dose. The receptor was isolated from an adult who received the AZD1222 COVID-19 vaccine. The DNA of the CDR3 is TGTGCCAGCAGCCAAGATGGCAGCGACACCTACGAGCAGTACTTC. This sequence encodes CASSQDGSDTYEQYF.